Included here is one TCR beta chain sequence, with context. These data belong to a study of blood T cell repertoires in COVID-19. On the study more broadly: Sample material is recorded as cDNA or gDNA derived from T cells, B-cell-depleted T cells, or PBMCs.

Profiling relied on immunoSEQ multiplex PCR, and the TCRdb table lists in-frame clones only, not all of them. The sample consists of some 190,000 clones, approximately 85% of them appearing once. V lost 2 bases to trimming and J lost 8 bases, with 15 bases between them. This CDR3 has 15 residues. Per the germline V gene, CDR1 is MDHEN and CDR2 is SYDVKM. This TCR was sampled from a man between 60 and 70 years old with acute or convalescent COVID-19. V gene TRBV28 combines with J gene TRBJ2-2; a possible D gene is TRBD2 (5 bases). Source material: peripheral blood. The CDR3 bases are TGTGCCAGCAGTTTACTTCGGGATAACCTAGGGGAGCTGTTTTTT. The encoded protein is CASSLLRDNLGELFF. Complete variable domain (other parts from reference TRBV28 and TRBJ2-2): DVKVTQSSRYLVKRTGEKVFLECVQDMDHENMFWYRQDPGLGLRLIYFSYDVKMKEKGDIPEGYSVSREKKERFSLILESASTNQTSMYLCASSLLRDNLGELFFGEGSRLTVL.